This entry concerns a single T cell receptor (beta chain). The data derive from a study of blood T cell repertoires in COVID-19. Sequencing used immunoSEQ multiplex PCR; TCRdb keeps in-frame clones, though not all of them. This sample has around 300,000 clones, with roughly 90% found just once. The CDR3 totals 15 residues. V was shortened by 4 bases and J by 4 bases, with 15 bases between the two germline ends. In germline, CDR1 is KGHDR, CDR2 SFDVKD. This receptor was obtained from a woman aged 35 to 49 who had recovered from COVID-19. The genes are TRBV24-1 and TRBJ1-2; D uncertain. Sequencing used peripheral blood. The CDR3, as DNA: TGTGCCACCAGTGACCCCAGTCAGTCCCTCTATGGCTACACCTTC. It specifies CATSDPSQSLYGYTF.